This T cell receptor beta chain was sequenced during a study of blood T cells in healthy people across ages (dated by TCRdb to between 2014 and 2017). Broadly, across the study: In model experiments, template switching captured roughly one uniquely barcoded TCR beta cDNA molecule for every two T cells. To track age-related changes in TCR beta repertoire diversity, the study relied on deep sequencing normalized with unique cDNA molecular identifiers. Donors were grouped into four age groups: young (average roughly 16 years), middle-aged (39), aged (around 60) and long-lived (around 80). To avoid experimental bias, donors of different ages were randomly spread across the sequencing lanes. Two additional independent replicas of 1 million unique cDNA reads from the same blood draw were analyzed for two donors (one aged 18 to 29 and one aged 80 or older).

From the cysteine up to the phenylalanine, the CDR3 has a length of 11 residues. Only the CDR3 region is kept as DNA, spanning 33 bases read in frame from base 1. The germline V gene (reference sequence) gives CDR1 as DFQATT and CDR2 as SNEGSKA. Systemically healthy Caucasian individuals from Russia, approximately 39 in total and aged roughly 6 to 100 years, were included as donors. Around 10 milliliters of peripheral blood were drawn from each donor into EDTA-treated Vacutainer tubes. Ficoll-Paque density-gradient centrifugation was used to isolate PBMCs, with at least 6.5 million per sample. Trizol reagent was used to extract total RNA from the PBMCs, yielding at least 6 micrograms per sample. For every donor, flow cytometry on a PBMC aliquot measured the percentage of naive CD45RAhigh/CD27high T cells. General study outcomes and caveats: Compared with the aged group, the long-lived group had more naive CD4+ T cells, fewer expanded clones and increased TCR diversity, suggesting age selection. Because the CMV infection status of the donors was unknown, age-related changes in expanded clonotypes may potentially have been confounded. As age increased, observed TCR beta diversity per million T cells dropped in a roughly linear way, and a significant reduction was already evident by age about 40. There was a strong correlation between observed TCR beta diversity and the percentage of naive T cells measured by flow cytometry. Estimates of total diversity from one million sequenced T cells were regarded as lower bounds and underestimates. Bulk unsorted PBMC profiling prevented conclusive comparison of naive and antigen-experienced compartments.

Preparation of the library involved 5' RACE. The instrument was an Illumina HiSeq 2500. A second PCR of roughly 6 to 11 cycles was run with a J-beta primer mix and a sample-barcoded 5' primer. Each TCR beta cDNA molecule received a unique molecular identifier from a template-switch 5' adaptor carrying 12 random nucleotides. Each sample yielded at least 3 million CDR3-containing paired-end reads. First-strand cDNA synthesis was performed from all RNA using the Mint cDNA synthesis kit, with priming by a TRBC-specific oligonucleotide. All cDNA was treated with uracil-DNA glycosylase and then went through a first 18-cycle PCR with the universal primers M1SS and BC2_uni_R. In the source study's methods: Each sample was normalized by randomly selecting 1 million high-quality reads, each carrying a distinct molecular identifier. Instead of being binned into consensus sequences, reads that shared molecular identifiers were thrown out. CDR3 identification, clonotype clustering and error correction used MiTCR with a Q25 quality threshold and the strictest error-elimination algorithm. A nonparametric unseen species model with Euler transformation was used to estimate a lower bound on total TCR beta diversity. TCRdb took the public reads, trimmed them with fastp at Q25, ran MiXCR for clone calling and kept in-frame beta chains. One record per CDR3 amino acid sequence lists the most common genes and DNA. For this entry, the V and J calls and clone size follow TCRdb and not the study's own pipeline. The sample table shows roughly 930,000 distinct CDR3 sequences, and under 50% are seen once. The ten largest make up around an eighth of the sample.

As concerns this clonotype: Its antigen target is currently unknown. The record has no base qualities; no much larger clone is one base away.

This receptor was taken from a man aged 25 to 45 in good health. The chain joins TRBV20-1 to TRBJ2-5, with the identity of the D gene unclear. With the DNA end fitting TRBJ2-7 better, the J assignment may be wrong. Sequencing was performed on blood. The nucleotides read TGCAGTGCTCAAAAGATAGCCGAGCAGTACTTC. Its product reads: CSAQKIAEQYF.